Shown below are 22 T cell receptor beta chains from a single sample sequenced in a study of CD4 T cells in relation to SARS-CoV-2 and coronaviruses (dated by TCRdb to about 2021). Antigen specificity for these receptors is unknown. The library relied on the immunoSEQ multiplex PCR assay. The immuneACCESS repertoire file appears here via TCRdb, limited to in-frame rearrangements. These files lack a portion of the clones; in checked studies, under half of the deficit traces to unresolved V genes, and the cause of the others is not known. The sample includes 32,000 or so clones, with 76% observed a single time. The top ten clones comprise 14% to 15% of the sample. CD4+ T cells from unexposed donors were collected before the COVID-19 pandemic (2011-2018). The EasySep CD4+ T cell isolation kit was used to isolate CD4+ T cells once the cultures had run for ten to eleven days. Material: CD4+ T cells from PBMCs, cultured in vitro. These receptors were taken from a human donor in good health.

V gene TRBV18 combines with J gene TRBJ2-1; D is undetermined. Germline CDR1 and CDR2: KGHSH and LQKENI. V dropped 3 bases and J dropped 7 bases, with 10 bases sitting between them. The length of the CDR3 is 13 residues. The CDR3 sequence is CASSPGSRNEQFF. The DNA of the CDR3 is TGTGCCAGCTCACCGGGCTCCCGTAATGAGCAGTTCTTC.

V and J are TRBV5-1 and TRBJ2-2; D tentatively fits TRBD1 or TRBD2 (6 bases each). Deletions cut 1 base from V and 6 bases from J, with 13 bases between. Looked up from germline, CDR1 is SGHRS and CDR2 is YFSETQ. The CDR3 totals 15 residues. CDR3 residues: CASSLTGAVAGELFF. In nucleotides, the CDR3 is TGCGCCAGCAGCTTGACGGGGGCGGTTGCCGGGGAGCTGTTTTTT.

The V call is TRBV27, the J call TRBJ2-5; D may be TRBD2 (7 bases). The length of the CDR3 is 13 residues. Per the germline V gene, CDR1 is MNHEY and CDR2 is SMNVEV (reference sequence). Trimming removed 6 bases from V and 4 bases from J, with 12 bases in between. The CDR3 loop reads CASSLGGLETQYF. The DNA for the CDR3 is TGTGCCAGCAGCCTGGGGGGGCTAGAGACCCAGTACTTC.

This clone was seen only a few times. V and J are TRBV7-9 and TRBJ1-5; a possible D gene is TRBD1 (5 bases). Germline V gives CDR1 SEHNR, CDR2 FQNEAQ (reference sequence). The V gene lost 1 base and the J gene lost 1 base, with 17 bases spanning the gap. The CDR3 spans 18 residues. The CDR3 sequence: CASSLGGQRGVSNQPQHF. CDR3 bases: TGTGCCAGCAGCTTAGGGGGTCAAAGGGGTGTCAGCAATCAGCCCCAGCATTTT.

This chain uses TRBV4-1 with TRBJ1-5, with D possibly TRBD1 on 5 matching bases. The CDR3 runs to 15 residues. The V end was cut by 5 bases, the J end by 6 bases, with 17 bases between. The germline V gene encodes CDR1 MGHRA and CDR2 YSYEKL. The CDR3 DNA is TGCGCCAGCAGCTCATTCGGGACGGGGCCTCAGCCCCAGCATTTT. Protein: CASSSFGTGPQPQHF.

The V call is TRBV6-5, the J call TRBJ2-4, with D perhaps assigned TRBD1 or TRBD2 (5 bases each). V gave up 5 bases and J gave up 11 bases, with 16 bases separating them. The germline gives CDR1 MNHEY, CDR2 SVGAGI. The CDR3 consists of 13 residues. CDR3 in DNA: TGTGCCAGCAGTAATTCCGGGACGAAAGTTCAGTACTTC. Amino acids: CASSNSGTKVQYF.

V usage is TRBV19 and J usage is TRBJ2-6; TRBD2 agrees at 8 bases. V trimming: 1 base; J trimming: 0 bases; junction bases outside the gene matches: 5. CDR1 and CDR2 from the germline V gene are LNHDA and SQIVND (reference sequence). The CDR3 length is 18 residues. The CDR3 DNA reads as TGTGCCAGTAGTATAGTGCGCGGGAGGTTCTCTGGGGCCAACGTCCTGACTTTC. As protein: CASSIVRGRFSGANVLTF.

This clone was seen a single time. V is TRBV11-3 and J is TRBJ2-2; D perhaps matches TRBD2 (6 bases). V was clipped by 1 base and J by 0 bases, with 18 bases between them. There are 19 residues in the CDR3. In germline, CDR1 is SGHNT, CDR2 YENEEA. The CDR3 here is CASSLALWGDRSNTGELFF. CDR3 DNA: TGTGCCAGCAGCTTAGCCCTCTGGGGGGACCGATCGAACACCGGGGAGCTGTTTTTT.

The rearrangement joins TRBV7-2 to TRBJ1-3; 7 nucleotides match TRBD1. Looked up from germline, CDR1 is SGHTA and CDR2 is FQGNSA. The CDR3 spans 17 residues. The ends lost 3 bases at V and 3 bases at J; junction bases unmatched: 11. CDR3 sequence: CASSFAQGEGGGNTIYF. Here the CDR3 DNA reads TGTGCCAGCAGCTTCGCTCAGGGGGAGGGTGGTGGAAACACCATATATTTT. The full variable domain, in which reference TRBV7-2 and TRBJ1-3 provide the parts outside the CDR3, is GAGVSQSPSNKVTEKGKDVELRCDPISGHTALYWYRQSLGQGLEFLIYFQGNSAPDKSGLPSDRFSAERTGGSVSTLTIQRTQQEDSAVYLCASSFAQGEGGGNTIYFGEGSWLTVV.

DNA of the CDR3: TGTGCCAGCAGTTACTCCTTGAACACTGAAGCTTTCTTT. Its translation is CASSYSLNTEAFF. The rearrangement links TRBV6-5 to TRBJ1-1; D is uncertain. V lost 0 bases, J lost 0 bases, and 2 bases lay in between. CDR1 is MNHEY, CDR2 SVGAGI, per germline. This CDR3 has 13 residues.

The chain links TRBV9 to TRBJ2-5; TRBD2 agrees at 8 bases. Germline V gene sequence: CDR1 SGDLS, CDR2 YYNGEE. With V trimmed by 4 bases and J by 1 base, 9 bases remained unmatched. The CDR3 length is 16 residues. The CDR3 region is CASSTTLAGIQETQYF. The CDR3 DNA is TGTGCCAGCAGCACCACGTTAGCGGGAATCCAAGAGACCCAGTACTTC. The full variable domain, rest sourced from reference TRBV9 and TRBJ2-5, is DSGVTQTPKHLITATGQRVTLRCSPRSGDLSVYWYQQSLDQGLQFLIQYYNGEERAKGNILERFSAQQFPDLHSELNLSSLELGDSALYFCASSTTLAGIQETQYFGPGTRLLVL.

This chain connects TRBV7-8 to TRBJ1-1; tentatively, D is TRBD1 (6 bases). Trimming pared 1 base from V and 4 bases from J, leaving 10 bases between. Germline-derived CDR1 and CDR2 are SGHVS and FQNEAQ. The CDR3 sequence is 14 residues long. DNA for the CDR3: TGTGCCAGCAGCTTAGTTCGGGGGCCCACTGAAGCTTTCTTT. This sequence encodes CASSLVRGPTEAFF.

This sequence joins TRBV5-4 and TRBJ2-7; the D is unclear. The CDR3 sequence is 13 residues long. The V end lost 4 bases, the J end lost 1 base, and 9 bases lay between the germline ends. The germline gives CDR1 SGHNT, CDR2 YYREEE (reference sequence). CDR3: CASSKDASYEQYF. The DNA of the CDR3 is TGTGCCAGCAGCAAGGACGCTTCCTACGAGCAGTACTTC.

The rearrangement joins TRBV7-2 to TRBJ2-7; 8 bases map to TRBD1. CDR3 length: 16 amino acids. The V segment lost 5 bases and the J segment 6 bases; nucleotides outside the gene matches: 15. The V gene's germline CDR1 is SGHTA and CDR2 FQGNSA. In DNA form, the CDR3 reads TGTGCCAGCAGCCCGGGACGCAGGCCAGGGGGCTCCGAGCAGTACTTC. It translates to CASSPGRRPGGSEQYF.

V usage is TRBV7-3 and J usage is TRBJ2-7; maybe TRBD2 (5 bases). CDR3 length: 15 amino acids. The V end was cut by 3 bases, the J end by 4 bases, with 16 bases between. Germline CDR1 is SGHTA and CDR2 is FQGTGA. The CDR3 protein is CASSFAPGRGYEQYF. The CDR3 DNA sequence: TGTGCCAGCAGCTTTGCTCCGGGAAGAGGATACGAGCAGTACTTC.

The chain uses TRBV18 and TRBJ1-5; no reliable D call. CDR1 KGHSH and CDR2 LQKENI come from the germline V gene. Trimming took off 4 bases at V and 9 bases at J, with 16 bases between the two ends. This CDR3 spans 14 amino acids. The CDR3 DNA sequence: TGTGCCAGCTCACTAGGAGCTGCCCTTAGGCCCCAGCATTTT. Its translation: CASSLGAALRPQHF.

As for this clone: A junction end diverges from the germline sequence, so it may reflect a read error. The J gene is TRBJ1-4, the V gene TRBV6-2 or TRBV6-3; D ambiguous. The CDR3 has 14 residues. Germline loops: CDR1 MNHEY, CDR2 SVGEGT. CDR3 bases: TGTGCCAGCAGCCTCTACACTATCGGCGAAAAATTGTTTTTT. Protein product: CASSLYTIGEKLFF.

This clone was seen just once. The V and J genes are TRBV7-9 and TRBJ2-7; D is unclear. This CDR3 region has 13 residues. Germline CDR1 reads SEHNR; CDR2 reads FQNEAQ (reference sequence). V lost 5 bases, J lost 1 base, and 9 bases lay in between. The CDR3 reads CASSTDPSYEQYF. The DNA of the CDR3 is TGTGCCAGCAGCACTGACCCTTCCTACGAGCAGTACTTC.

This clone has just one count. The chain combines TRBV6-4 with TRBJ1-2, with a weak D call TRBD1 (6 bases). The CDR3 loop spans 12 amino acids. Trimming removed 4 bases at V and 8 bases at J, with 11 bases between. Germline CDR1 is MRHNA and CDR2 is SNTAGT. The DNA for the CDR3 is TGTGCCAGCAGTGGGGGGGCAACGGGCTACACCTTC. It is translated as CASSGGATGYTF.

This chain joins TRBV7-3 and TRBJ1-1; a possible D gene is TRBD1 (5 bases). The CDR3 is 13 residues long. V lost 5 bases and J lost 1, with 8 bases in between. CDR1 and CDR2 from the germline V gene are SGHTA and FQGTGA. CDR3 residues: CASSPTGNTEAFF. The CDR3, as DNA: TGTGCCAGCAGCCCCACAGGGAACACTGAAGCTTTCTTT.

This chain uses TRBV6-5 with TRBJ1-4; 9 positions match TRBD1. The V gene's germline CDR1 is MNHEY and CDR2 SVGAGI. The CDR3 is 13 amino acids. V gave up 9 bases and J gave up 7 bases; unmatched junction bases: 6. In DNA, the CDR3 is TGTGCCAGTCGGGACAGGGTTGGTGAAAAACTGTTTTTT. It encodes CASRDRVGEKLFF.

The chain links TRBV2 to TRBJ1-4, with TRBD1 matching 10 bases. With V trimmed by 5 bases and J by 5 bases, 2 bases remained unmatched. Germline CDR1 is SNHLY and CDR2 is FYNNEI. CDR3 length: 14 residues. The CDR3 is CASSRDRGNEKLFF. In DNA form, the CDR3 reads TGTGCCAGCAGTCGGGACAGGGGAAATGAAAAACTGTTTTTT. The whole variable domain, remainder taken from reference TRBV2 and TRBJ1-4, is EPEVTQTPSHQVTQMGQEVILRCVPISNHLYFYWYRQILGQKVEFLVSFYNNEISEKSEIFDDQFSVERPDGSNFTLKIRSTKLEDSAMYFCASSRDRGNEKLFFGSGTQLSVL.